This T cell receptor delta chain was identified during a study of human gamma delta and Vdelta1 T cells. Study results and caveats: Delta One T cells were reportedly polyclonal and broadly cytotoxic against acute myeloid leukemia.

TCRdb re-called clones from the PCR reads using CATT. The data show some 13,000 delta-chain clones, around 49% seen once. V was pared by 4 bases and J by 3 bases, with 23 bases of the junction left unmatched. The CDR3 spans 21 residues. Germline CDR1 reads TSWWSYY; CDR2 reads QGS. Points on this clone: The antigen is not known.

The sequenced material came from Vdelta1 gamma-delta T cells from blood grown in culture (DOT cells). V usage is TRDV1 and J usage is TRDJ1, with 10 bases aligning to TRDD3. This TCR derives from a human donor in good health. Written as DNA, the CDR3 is TGTGCTCTTGGGGGACGGCCTTCTACCGTACTGGGGGATGGGACGGCCGATAAACTCATCTTT. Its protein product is CALGGRPSTVLGDGTADKLIF.